The next 6 T cell receptor beta chains were all read from a single sample in a study of shared clonotypes between healthy human individuals. TCRdb's copy holds only in-frame clones and misses some; the assay was immunoSEQ multiplex PCR. In the table there are a few million clones, 85% to 95% of which are singletons. Sample: naive CD4+ T cells sorted from blood. The subset was: CD45RA+ positively selected. These TCRs come from a man aged 18 to 30 in good health.

The chain carries TRBV7-9 and TRBJ2-2; D is uncertain. With 1 base removed from V and 2 bases from J, the gap between germline ends came to 8 bases. The CDR3 sequence is 15 residues long. Looked up from germline, CDR1 is SEHNR and CDR2 is FQNEAQ (reference sequence). The DNA of the CDR3 is TGTGCCAGCAGCTTAGGGTTGCCTAACACCGGGGAGCTGTTTTTT. It yields the protein CASSLGLPNTGELFF.

The chain joins TRBV6-1 to TRBJ1-5, with TRBD1 matching over 7 bases. Trimming took 2 bases from V and 1 from J; bases not matched to a gene: 5. The CDR3 runs 16 residues. From germline, CDR1 is MNHNS and CDR2 SASEGT. CDR3 residues: CASSERRGRSNQPQHF. The CDR3 bases are TGTGCCAGCAGTGAACGGAGGGGGCGAAGCAATCAGCCCCAGCATTTT.

The V call is TRBV19, the J call TRBJ1-1; D is unclear. CDR1 is LNHDA and CDR2 is SQIVND in the germline V gene (reference sequence). The ends were cut back, 7 bases at V and 7 bases at J, with 16 bases in the middle. CDR3 size: 13 residues. CDR3 DNA: TGTGCCAGTAACCCCCAAGGAACACTTGAAGCTTTCTTT. This encodes CASNPQGTLEAFF. The full variable domain, its missing parts supplied by reference TRBV19 and TRBJ1-1, is DGGITQSPKYLFRKEGQNVTLSCEQNLNHDAMYWYRQDPGQGLRLIYYSQIVNDFQKGDIAEGYSVSREKKESFPLTVTSAQKNPTAFYLCASNPQGTLEAFFGQGTRLTVV.

This clone was picked up a small number of times. V usage is TRBV11-2 and J usage is TRBJ1-1; tentatively, D is TRBD1 (5 bases). Trimming stripped 5 bases from V and 1 base from J, with 8 bases between. Germline V CDR1 and CDR2: SGHAT, FQNNGV. CDR3 length: 13 amino acids. CDR3: CASSAQGNTEAFF. The CDR3 region has the DNA TGTGCCAGCAGCGCCCAGGGGAACACTGAAGCTTTCTTT. Combining the CDR3 with reference TRBV11-2 and TRBJ1-1 gives the whole variable domain EAGVAQSPRYKIIEKRQSVAFWCNPISGHATLYWYQQILGQGPKLLIQFQNNGVVDDSQLPKDRFSAERLKGVDSTLKIQPAKLEDSAVYLCASSAQGNTEAFFGQGTRLTVV.

The rearrangement uses TRBV6-5 and TRBJ1-2; D is ambiguous. CDR3 length: 11 residues. The V and J ends lost 7 bases and 2 bases respectively, with 5 bases between them. CDR1 MNHEY and CDR2 SVGAGI come from the germline V gene. The CDR3 nucleotides are TGTGCCAGCATACAGAACTATGGCTACACCTTC. It translates to CASIQNYGYTF.

The table lists this clone with a count of one. This chain joins TRBV6-6 and TRBJ2-1; 7 bases agree with TRBD1. Germline trimming cut 5 bases from V and 12 bases from J; bases unmatched to any gene: 7. CDR1 MNHNY and CDR2 SVGAGI come from the germline V gene (reference sequence). The CDR3 extends over 12 amino acids. CDR3: CASSTSGGPQFF. As DNA, the CDR3 is TGTGCCAGCAGTACATCAGGGGGACCGCAGTTCTTC.